These 24 T cell receptor beta chains came from one sample sequenced in a study of blood T cell repertoires in COVID-19. Profiled with immunoSEQ multiplex PCR; TCRdb holds only in-frame clones, not every one. The sample yields around 300,000 clones, about nine tenths seen once. Sequenced sample: PBMCs or T cells enriched from blood (not recorded which). All receptors come from a woman aged 30 to 39 who had recovered from COVID-19.

This chain joins TRBV28 and TRBJ1-2; D may be TRBD1 (6 bases). Trimming left V 5 bases short and J 5 bases short, with 15 bases between. CDR3 length: 14 amino acids. Germline V lookup: CDR1 MDHEN, CDR2 SYDVKM. The chain's CDR3 is CASSHGGAGYGYTF. The CDR3 bases are TGTGCCAGCAGTCACGGGGGGGCGGGTTATGGCTACACCTTC.

This chain joins TRBV4-3 and TRBJ2-7; TRBD1 is a possible D gene (6 bases). Germline V gene data show CDR1 as LGHNA and CDR2 as YSLEER. The CDR3 sequence is 15 residues long. V dropped 2 bases and J dropped 7 bases, with 18 bases sitting between them. CDR3: CASSQSYRVVTEQYF. DNA of the CDR3: TGCGCCAGCAGCCAATCGTACAGGGTTGTTACGGAGCAGTACTTC.

CDR3 sequence (DNA): TGTGCCAGCAGTGAAAGCCTCTTAAAAAACATTCAGTACTTC. Residues: CASSESLLKNIQYF. The chain links TRBV2 to TRBJ2-4, with D hard to call. Trimming left V 2 bases short and J 4 bases short, with 9 bases between. The germline V gene encodes CDR1 SNHLY and CDR2 FYNNEI. The CDR3 covers 14 residues.

The rearrangement uses TRBV4-2 and TRBJ2-1, with 7 bases lining up with TRBD2. The germline V gene has CDR1 LGHNA and CDR2 YNFKEQ. After removal of 4 bases from V and 9 bases from J, the junction contained 9 bases not matched to a gene. The CDR3 totals 14 residues. DNA for the CDR3: TGTGCCAGCAGCCGCCGACTAGCAGGCGGTGAGCAGTTCTTC. It is translated as CASSRRLAGGEQFF.

This clone was seen once. The chain links TRBV13 to TRBJ2-1; 14 nucleotides agree with TRBD2. CDR1 is PRHDT and CDR2 is FYEKMQ in the germline V gene (reference sequence). The V and J ends lost 5 bases and 2 bases, in that order; junction bases with no gene match: 11. The CDR3 loop spans 19 amino acids. CDR3 nucleotide sequence: TGTGCCAGCAGCCAGAGACTAGCGGGAGGGGGTCGAACCTACAATGAGCAGTTCTTC. Translating gives CASSQRLAGGGRTYNEQFF.

V usage is TRBV19 and J usage is TRBJ2-7, with 12 positions matching TRBD1. V lost 4 bases, J lost 4 bases, and 5 bases stayed unmatched. The CDR3 has 15 residues. Germline V gene lookup returns CDR1 LNHDA and CDR2 SQIVND (reference sequence). This CDR3 is CASSRGTGGVYEQYF. CDR3 coding DNA: TGTGCCAGTAGTAGAGGGACAGGGGGCGTTTACGAGCAGTACTTC.

The V and J genes are TRBV5-1 and TRBJ2-7; the D gene is possibly TRBD1 (6 bases). V lost 8 bases and J 2 bases, leaving 20 bases between the germline ends. The CDR3 sequence is 15 residues long. CDR1 SGHRS and CDR2 YFSETQ come from the germline V gene. Here the CDR3 reads CARMDPGQRTYEQYF. CDR3 in DNA: TGCGCCAGGATGGATCCGGGACAACGAACCTACGAGCAGTACTTC.

The rearrangement joins TRBV27 to TRBJ2-3; 7 positions agree with TRBD2. The germline CDR1 and CDR2 sequences are MNHEY and SMNVEV (reference sequence). CDR3 length equals 17 residues. V lost 2 bases and J lost 2; bases outside the gene matches: 10. The CDR3 here is CASSLQFLAENTDTQYF. CDR3 nucleotides: TGTGCCAGCAGTTTACAGTTTCTAGCGGAGAACACAGATACGCAGTATTTT.

V and J are TRBV7-9 and TRBJ2-7; 7 nucleotides align to TRBD2. The CDR3 loop spans 15 amino acids. J gave up 5 bases and V 3 bases, and 10 bases lay outside the gene matches. From germline, CDR1 is SEHNR and CDR2 FQNEAQ (reference sequence). DNA of the CDR3: TGTGCCAGCAGCTTGGAGCGGGGAGCTCCCCACGAGCAGTACTTC. The encoded protein is CASSLERGAPHEQYF.

This clone was observed a handful of times. The chain recombines TRBV30 with TRBJ1-1, with 8 bases that match TRBD1. CDR3 length equals 12 residues. The V gene end was trimmed by 2 bases and the J gene end by 10 bases; junction bases not matched to a gene: 6. Germline CDR1 and CDR2: GTSNPN and SVGIG (reference sequence). The CDR3 is CAWSSQGAGAFF. In nucleotides, the CDR3 is TGTGCCTGGAGTTCTCAGGGGGCTGGAGCTTTCTTT.

V usage is TRBV7-9 and J usage is TRBJ2-1; 8 nucleotides agree with TRBD1. The CDR3 has 16 residues. The V gene end was trimmed by 6 bases and the J gene end by 7 bases; junction bases not matched to a gene: 14. The germline V gene encodes CDR1 SEHNR and CDR2 FQNEAQ (reference sequence). The CDR3: CASRPPKQGVENEQFF. In nucleotides, the CDR3 is TGTGCCAGCAGACCCCCGAAACAGGGGGTGGAGAATGAGCAGTTCTTC.

The chain recombines TRBV3-1 (or the pseudogene TRBV3-2) with TRBJ1-3, with 8 bases that match TRBD1. Trimming took 1 base from V and 3 from J; bases not matched to a gene: 5. This CDR3 is built from 16 residues. The germline V gene has CDR1 LGHDT and CDR2 YNNKEL (reference sequence). DNA of the CDR3: TGTGCCAGCAGCCAAGGGCAGGGGGCGCTTGGAAACACCATATATTTT. It translates to CASSQGQGALGNTIYF.

This chain connects TRBV5-1 to TRBJ2-2, with 7 bases aligning to TRBD1. In germline, CDR1 is SGHRS, CDR2 YFSETQ. V lost 0 bases and J lost 4; bases outside the gene matches: 0. The CDR3 consists of 14 residues. CDR3 protein: CASSLDRGTGELFF. The CDR3 DNA reads as TGCGCCAGCAGCTTGGACAGGGGCACCGGGGAGCTGTTTTTT.

The chain combines TRBV28 with TRBJ1-2; 10 bases map to TRBD1. CDR3 length: 16 amino acids. CDR1 is MDHEN, CDR2 SYDVKM, per germline. With V trimmed by 4 bases and J by 5 bases, 10 bases remained unmatched. CDR3 coding DNA: TGTGCCAGCAGTTCGGGACAGGGGATTGGTTCGTATGGCTACACCTTC. This gives the protein CASSSGQGIGSYGYTF.

This rearrangement joins TRBV9 to TRBJ2-3; no definite D call. V lost 4 bases and J lost 5, with 11 bases in between. Germline V CDR1 and CDR2: SGDLS, YYNGEE. The CDR3 runs 13 residues. CDR3: CASSLYLGDTQYF. As DNA, the CDR3 is TGTGCCAGCAGCCTTTACCTAGGAGATACGCAGTATTTT.

V and J are TRBV5-4 and TRBJ2-7; D gene uncertain. CDR1 and CDR2 (germline): SGHNT, YYREEE (reference sequence). CDR3 length: 14 residues. Trimming removed 4 bases at V and 4 bases at J, with 15 bases between. CDR3 region: CASSPQGRSYEQYF. CDR3 DNA sequence: TGTGCCAGCAGCCCGCAAGGCCGGAGTTACGAGCAGTACTTC.

The chain has TRBV28 and TRBJ2-7, with 7 bases identical to TRBD1. V dropped 4 bases and J dropped 4; count of bases not matched to a gene: 4. Germline V gene data show CDR1 as MDHEN and CDR2 as SYDVKM. This CDR3 is 13 amino acids long. The CDR3 loop is CASSSGQKYEQYF. As DNA, the CDR3 is TGTGCCAGCAGTTCGGGACAGAAGTACGAGCAGTACTTC.

This chain joins TRBV7-9 and TRBJ2-6; no clear D. V was pared by 5 bases and J by 0 bases, with 11 bases between. This CDR3 contains 16 residues. Germline CDR1 SEHNR, CDR2 FQNEAQ (reference sequence). In DNA form, the CDR3 reads TGTGCCAGCAGCCCCGGGTCTTACTCTGGGGCCAACGTCCTGACTTTC. It encodes CASSPGSYSGANVLTF. The entire variable domain, with the rest obtained from reference TRBV7-9 and TRBJ2-6, is as follows: DTGVSQNPRHKITKRGQNVTFRCDPISEHNRLYWYRQTLGQGPEFLTYFQNEAQLEKSRLLSDRFSAERPKGSFSTLEIQRTEQGDSAMYLCASSPGSYSGANVLTFGAGSRLTVL.

J is TRBJ1-4 and V is TRBV6-6, with a weak D call TRBD1 (5 bases). Between the trimmed V and J ends, which lost 4 bases and 4 bases, there was a span of 10 bases. This CDR3 contains 14 residues. From germline, CDR1 is MNHNY and CDR2 SVGAGI (reference sequence). The CDR3 loop is CASSSRDFNEKLFF. Here the CDR3 DNA reads TGTGCCAGCAGTTCCCGGGACTTTAATGAAAAACTGTTTTTT.

This clone was counted once. CDR3 coding DNA: TGTGCCAGCAGCGTAGGTGGGACTAGCGGGAGTACTGAGCAGTTCTTC. Translated: CASSVGGTSGSTEQFF. The J gene is TRBJ2-1, the V gene TRBV9; TRBD2 agrees at 14 bases. Trimming removed 0 bases from V and 9 bases from J; junction bases left unmatched: 5. CDR3 length: 16 amino acids. The germline CDR1 and CDR2 sequences are SGDLS and YYNGEE. The variable domain in full, with the rest retrieved from reference TRBV9 and TRBJ2-1, is DSGVTQTPKHLITATGQRVTLRCSPRSGDLSVYWYQQSLDQGLQFLIQYYNGEERAKGNILERFSAQQFPDLHSELNLSSLELGDSALYFCASSVGGTSGSTEQFFGPGTRLTVL.

The V and J genes are TRBV5-4 and TRBJ2-2; 9 positions match TRBD2. Looked up from germline, CDR1 is SGHNT and CDR2 is YYREEE (reference sequence). Trimming removed 3 bases from V and 5 bases from J; junction bases left unmatched: 8. The CDR3 has 16 residues. CDR3 amino acids: CASSSPGLAPTGELFF. The CDR3, as DNA: TGTGCCAGCAGCTCACCGGGACTAGCCCCAACCGGGGAGCTGTTTTTT. Combining the CDR3 with reference TRBV5-4 and TRBJ2-2 gives the whole variable domain ETGVTQSPTHLIKTRGQQVTLRCSSQSGHNTVSWYQQALGQGPQFIFQYYREEENGRGNFPPRFSGLQFPNYSSELNVNALELDDSALYLCASSSPGLAPTGELFFGEGSRLTVL.

This clone was observed a single time. V usage is TRBV6-5 and J usage is TRBJ2-1; 12 nucleotides align to TRBD1. With 0 bases clipped from V and 9 bases from J, the junction kept 6 bases outside the gene matches. The CDR3 contains 16 residues. Germline loops: CDR1 MNHEY, CDR2 SVGAGI. CDR3 DNA sequence: TGTGCCAGCAGTTACTCGAGGGGACAGGGGGCTGGTGAGCAGTTCTTC. This translates into CASSYSRGQGAGEQFF.

This clone was counted once. The genes are TRBV30 and TRBJ1-5, with D tentatively TRBD1 (5 bases). The CDR3 covers 17 residues. V shed 0 bases and J shed 0 bases, with 15 bases lying between them. Per the germline V gene, CDR1 is GTSNPN and CDR2 is SVGIG (reference sequence). The CDR3 reads CAWSVSGTAYSNQPQHF. CDR3 DNA: TGTGCCTGGAGTGTCTCCGGGACTGCTTATAGCAATCAGCCCCAGCATTTT.

The chain couples TRBV7-9 to TRBJ1-1; TRBD1 matches at 11 bases. The CDR3 extends over 14 amino acids. Per the germline V gene, CDR1 is SEHNR and CDR2 is FQNEAQ (reference sequence). V trimming: 3 bases; J trimming: 4 bases; junction bases outside the gene matches: 1. In nucleotides, the CDR3 is TGTGCCAGCAGCTTCGGGACAGGGGGCACTGAAGCTTTCTTT. This codes for CASSFGTGGTEAFF. Drawing the rest from reference TRBV7-9 and TRBJ1-1, the complete variable domain is DTGVSQNPRHKITKRGQNVTFRCDPISEHNRLYWYRQTLGQGPEFLTYFQNEAQLEKSRLLSDRFSAERPKGSFSTLEIQRTEQGDSAMYLCASSFGTGGTEAFFGQGTRLTVV.